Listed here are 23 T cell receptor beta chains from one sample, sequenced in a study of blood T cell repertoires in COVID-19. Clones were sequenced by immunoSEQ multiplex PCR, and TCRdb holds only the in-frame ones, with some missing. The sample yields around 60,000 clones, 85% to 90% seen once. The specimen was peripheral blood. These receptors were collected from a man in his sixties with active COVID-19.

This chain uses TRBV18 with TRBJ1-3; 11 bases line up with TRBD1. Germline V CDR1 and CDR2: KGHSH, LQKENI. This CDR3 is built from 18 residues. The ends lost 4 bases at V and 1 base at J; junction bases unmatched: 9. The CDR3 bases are TGTGCCAGCTCACTACTGCCGGGACAGGGGGTTTCTGGAAACACCATATATTTT. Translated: CASSLLPGQGVSGNTIYF.

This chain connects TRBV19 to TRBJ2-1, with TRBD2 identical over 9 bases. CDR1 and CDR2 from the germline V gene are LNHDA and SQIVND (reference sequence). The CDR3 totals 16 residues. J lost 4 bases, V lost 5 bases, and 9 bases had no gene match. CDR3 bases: TGTGCCAGTAGTTTCACGACTAGCGGAGGATACAATGAGCAGTTCTTC. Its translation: CASSFTTSGGYNEQFF.

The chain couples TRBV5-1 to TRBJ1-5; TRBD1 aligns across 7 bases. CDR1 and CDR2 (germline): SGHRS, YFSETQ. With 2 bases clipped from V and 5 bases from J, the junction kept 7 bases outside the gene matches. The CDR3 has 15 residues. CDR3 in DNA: TGCGCCAGCAGCTTAACAGGGGAGGTTTATCAGCCCCAGCATTTT. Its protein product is CASSLTGEVYQPQHF.

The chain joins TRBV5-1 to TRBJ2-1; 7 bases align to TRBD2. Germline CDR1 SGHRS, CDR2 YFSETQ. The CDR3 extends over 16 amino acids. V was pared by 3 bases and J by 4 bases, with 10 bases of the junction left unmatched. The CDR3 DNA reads TGCGCCAGCAGCTCTCTAAGCGGGGTAGGGTACAATGAGCAGTTCTTC. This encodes CASSSLSGVGYNEQFF.

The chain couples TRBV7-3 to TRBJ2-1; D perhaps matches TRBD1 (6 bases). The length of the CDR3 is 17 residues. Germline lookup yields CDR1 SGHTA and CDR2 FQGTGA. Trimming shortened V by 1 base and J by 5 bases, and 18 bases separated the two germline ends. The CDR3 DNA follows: TGTGCCAGCAGCTTAAGGTACGGGACACAACCCGACAATGAGCAGTTCTTC. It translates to CASSLRYGTQPDNEQFF.

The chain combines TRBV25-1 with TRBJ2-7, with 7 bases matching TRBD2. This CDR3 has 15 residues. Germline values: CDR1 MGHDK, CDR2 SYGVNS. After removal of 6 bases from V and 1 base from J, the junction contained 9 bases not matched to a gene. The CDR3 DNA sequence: TGTGCCAGCAGGCTTCTCCTAGCGGTATCCTACGAGCAGTACTTC. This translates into CASRLLLAVSYEQYF.

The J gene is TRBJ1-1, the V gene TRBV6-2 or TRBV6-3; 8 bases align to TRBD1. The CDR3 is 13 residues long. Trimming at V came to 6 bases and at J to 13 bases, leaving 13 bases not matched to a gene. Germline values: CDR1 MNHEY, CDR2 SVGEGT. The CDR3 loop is CASSQNTGGSGFF. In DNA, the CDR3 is TGTGCCAGCAGCCAGAACACAGGGGGAAGCGGTTTCTTT.

CDR3 sequence reads: CASSLRQGDQPQHF. The DNA of the CDR3 is TGTGCCAGCAGCTTAAGACAGGGGGATCAGCCCCAGCATTTT. The rearrangement uses TRBV7-2 and TRBJ1-5; 9 bases match TRBD1. CDR3 length equals 14 residues. Germline CDR1 reads SGHTA; CDR2 reads FQGNSA. V trimming: 2 bases; J trimming: 5 bases; junction bases outside the gene matches: 1. The full variable domain, its missing parts supplied by reference TRBV7-2 and TRBJ1-5, is GAGVSQSPSNKVTEKGKDVELRCDPISGHTALYWYRQSLGQGLEFLIYFQGNSAPDKSGLPSDRFSAERTGGSVSTLTIQRTQQEDSAVYLCASSLRQGDQPQHFGDGTRLSIL.

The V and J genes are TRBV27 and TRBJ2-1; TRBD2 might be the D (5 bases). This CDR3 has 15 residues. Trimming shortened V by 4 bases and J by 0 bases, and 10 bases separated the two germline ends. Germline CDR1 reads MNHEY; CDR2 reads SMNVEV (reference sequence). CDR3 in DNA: TGTGCCAGCAGTTGGGAAACTAGCTCCTACAATGAGCAGTTCTTC. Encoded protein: CASSWETSSYNEQFF.

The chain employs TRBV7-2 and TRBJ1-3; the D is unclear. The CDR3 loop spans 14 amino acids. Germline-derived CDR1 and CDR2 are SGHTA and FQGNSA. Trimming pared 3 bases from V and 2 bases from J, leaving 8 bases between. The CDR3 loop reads CASSFGGTGNTIYF. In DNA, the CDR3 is TGTGCCAGCAGCTTCGGCGGAACTGGAAACACCATATATTTT.

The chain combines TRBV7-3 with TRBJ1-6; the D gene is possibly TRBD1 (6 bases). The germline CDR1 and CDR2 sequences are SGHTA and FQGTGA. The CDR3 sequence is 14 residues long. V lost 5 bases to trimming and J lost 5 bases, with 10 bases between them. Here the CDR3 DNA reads TGTGCCAGCAGCCTAGGACAGAATAATTCACCCCTCCACTTT. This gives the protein CASSLGQNNSPLHF.

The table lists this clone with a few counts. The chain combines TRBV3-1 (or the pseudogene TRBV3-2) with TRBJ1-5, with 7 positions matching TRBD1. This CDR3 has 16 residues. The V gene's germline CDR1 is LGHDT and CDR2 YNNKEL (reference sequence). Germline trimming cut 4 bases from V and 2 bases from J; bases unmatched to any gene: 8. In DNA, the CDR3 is TGTGCCAGCAGCCCGACAGGGTTTGAGGGCAATCAGCCCCAGCATTTT. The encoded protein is CASSPTGFEGNQPQHF.

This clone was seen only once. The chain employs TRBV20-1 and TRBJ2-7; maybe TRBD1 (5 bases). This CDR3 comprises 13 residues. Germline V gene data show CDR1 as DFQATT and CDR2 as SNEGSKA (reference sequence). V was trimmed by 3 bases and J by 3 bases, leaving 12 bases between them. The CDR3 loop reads CSASAGIDYEQYF. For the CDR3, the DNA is TGCAGTGCTAGTGCAGGGATAGACTACGAGCAGTACTTC.

The DNA for the CDR3 is TGTGCCAGCAGCTTCTTTGGGGCAGGGGTTGTCGGGGAGCTGTTTTTT. Translating it yields CASSFFGAGVVGELFF. V is TRBV7-2 and J is TRBJ2-2, with D possibly TRBD1 on 6 matching bases. With 3 bases removed from V and 7 bases from J, the gap between germline ends came to 18 bases. The CDR3 is made up of 16 amino acids. Germline V gives CDR1 SGHTA, CDR2 FQGNSA.

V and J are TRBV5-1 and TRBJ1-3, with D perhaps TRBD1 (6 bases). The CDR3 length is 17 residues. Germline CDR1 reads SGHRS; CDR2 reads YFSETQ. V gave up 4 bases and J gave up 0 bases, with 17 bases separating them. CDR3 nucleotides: TGCGCCAGCAGCCGCTGGGGGGGCCACAACTCTGGAAACACCATATATTTT. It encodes CASSRWGGHNSGNTIYF.

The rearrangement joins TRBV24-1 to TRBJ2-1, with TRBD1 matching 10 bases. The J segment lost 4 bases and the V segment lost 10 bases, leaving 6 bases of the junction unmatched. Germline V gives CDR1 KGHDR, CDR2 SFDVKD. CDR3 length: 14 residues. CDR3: CATRQGASYNEQFF. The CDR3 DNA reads TGTGCCACGCGACAGGGGGCATCGTACAATGAGCAGTTCTTC.

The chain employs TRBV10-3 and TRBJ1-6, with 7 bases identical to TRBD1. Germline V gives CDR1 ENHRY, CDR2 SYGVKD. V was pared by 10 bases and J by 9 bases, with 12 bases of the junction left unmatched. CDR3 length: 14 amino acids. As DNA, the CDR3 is TGTGCCACCGGTGAGGGACAGCTTGTTTCACCCCTCCACTTT. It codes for CATGEGQLVSPLHF.

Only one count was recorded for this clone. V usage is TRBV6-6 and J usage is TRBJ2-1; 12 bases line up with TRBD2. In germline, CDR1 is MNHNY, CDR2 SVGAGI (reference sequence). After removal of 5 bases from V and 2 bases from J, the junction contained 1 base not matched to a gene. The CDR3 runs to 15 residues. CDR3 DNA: TGTGCCAGCAGTCGGACTAGCGGGGCCTACAATGAGCAGTTCTTC. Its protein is CASSRTSGAYNEQFF.

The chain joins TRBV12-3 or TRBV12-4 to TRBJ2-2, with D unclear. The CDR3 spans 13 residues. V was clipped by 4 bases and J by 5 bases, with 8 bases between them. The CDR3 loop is CASSWLETGELFF. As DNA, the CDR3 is TGTGCCAGCAGTTGGTTAGAAACCGGGGAGCTGTTTTTT.

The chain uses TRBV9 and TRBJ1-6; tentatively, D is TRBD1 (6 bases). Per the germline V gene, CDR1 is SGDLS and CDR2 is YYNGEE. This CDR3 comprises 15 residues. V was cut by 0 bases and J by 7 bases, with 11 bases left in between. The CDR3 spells CASSVGGGANSPLHF. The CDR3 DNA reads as TGTGCCAGCAGCGTAGGTGGGGGCGCGAATTCACCCCTCCACTTT.

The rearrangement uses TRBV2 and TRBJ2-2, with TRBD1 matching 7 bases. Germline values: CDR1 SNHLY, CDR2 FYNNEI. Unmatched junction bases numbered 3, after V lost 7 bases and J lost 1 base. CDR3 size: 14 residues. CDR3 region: CASMGQRNTGELFF. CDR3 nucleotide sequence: TGTGCCAGCATGGGACAGAGGAACACCGGGGAGCTGTTTTTT. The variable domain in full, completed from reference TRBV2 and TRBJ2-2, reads EPEVTQTPSHQVTQMGQEVILRCVPISNHLYFYWYRQILGQKVEFLVSFYNNEISEKSEIFDDQFSVERPDGSNFTLKIRSTKLEDSAMYFCASMGQRNTGELFFGEGSRLTVL.

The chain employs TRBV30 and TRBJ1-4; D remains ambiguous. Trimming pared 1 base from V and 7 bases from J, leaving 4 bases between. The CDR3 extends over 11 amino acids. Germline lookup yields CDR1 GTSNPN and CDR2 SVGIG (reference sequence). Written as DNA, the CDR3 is TGTGCCTGGAGTGGGAGTGAAAAACTGTTTTTT. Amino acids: CAWSGSEKLFF.

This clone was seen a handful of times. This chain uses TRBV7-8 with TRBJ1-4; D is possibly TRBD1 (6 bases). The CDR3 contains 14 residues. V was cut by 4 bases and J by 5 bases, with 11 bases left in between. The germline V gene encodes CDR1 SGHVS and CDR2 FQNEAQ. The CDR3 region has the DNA TGTGCCAGCAGCTACAGGGAGGGGAATGAAAAACTGTTTTTT. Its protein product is CASSYREGNEKLFF.